This TCR beta chain was documented in a study of blood T cell repertoires in COVID-19. V dropped 10 bases and J dropped 4; count of bases not matched to a gene: 9. The CDR3 is made up of 13 amino acids. Germline loops: CDR1 LGHDT, CDR2 YNNKEL (reference sequence). Using immunoSEQ multiplex PCR, the repertoire was profiled, and TCRdb retains in-frame clones only, with some absent. The profile covers about 330,000 clones, with approximately 90% appearing a single time and about 10% taken by the ten largest. Participants had their cohort set by participant-reported clinical history. All recovered Cohort 3 donors got two negative PCRs, got clearance, or saw symptom resolution.

The sequence was obtained from a woman aged 18-29 years who had recovered from COVID-19. The chain links TRBV3-1 (or the pseudogene TRBV3-2) to TRBJ1-1; 7 nucleotides align to TRBD1. The specimen was PBMCs or T cells enriched from blood (not recorded which). CDR3 coding DNA: TGTGCCACCACGACAGGGATGCGCACTGAAGCTTTCTTT. Protein: CATTTGMRTEAFF.